This record looks at one TCR beta chain sequence and its context. The data originate from a study of blood T cell repertoires in COVID-19. Across the study: Samples representing acute and convalescent COVID-19 were sourced from the United States, Italy and Spain. From T cells, B-cell-depleted T cells, or PBMCs came the material, which was cDNA or gDNA.

In the authors' methods: Nucleated cell counts were estimated from reference gene primer amplification. The repertoire was sequenced with immunoSEQ multiplex PCR; TCRdb's copy has only in-frame clones and lacks some. V, J and clone size are those of that table, while D and trimming were read from the DNA. The sample lists approximately 120,000 clones, around nine tenths occurring once. The CDR3 is 15 amino acids. Looked up from germline, CDR1 is MNHEY and CDR2 is SVGEGT. The ends were cut back, 2 bases at V and 3 bases at J, with 12 bases in the middle. This receptor was identified in a human donor in a cohort sampled during active COVID-19. The specimen sequenced was peripheral blood. The chain recombines TRBV6-2 or TRBV6-3 with TRBJ2-3, with D possibly being TRBD2 (7 bases). CDR3 region: CASSYGGGATDTQYF. The CDR3 DNA sequence: TGTGCCAGCAGTTACGGGGGGGGCGCGACAGATACGCAGTATTTT.